Presented here are 19 T cell receptor beta chains from one specimen sequenced in a study of blood T cell repertoires in COVID-19 (dated by TCRdb to 2018 to 2021). Libraries were built with the immunoSEQ multiplex PCR assay. TCRdb retrieved this table from immuneACCESS and kept in-frame rearrangements only. Not all clones are present; in checked studies, unresolved V genes account for under half, and no reason is known for the remainder. Across this sample there are 45,000 to 55,000 clones, with approximately 82% seen only once. The top ten constitute about 6.1% of the sample. Sequencing used PBMCs or T cells enriched from blood (not recorded which). These receptor sequences come from a woman aged 45 to 65 with acute COVID-19.

The J gene is TRBJ2-3, the V gene TRBV2; TRBD2 aligns across 8 bases. Germline V gene lookup returns CDR1 SNHLY and CDR2 FYNNEI. There are 17 residues in the CDR3. V gave up 2 bases and J gave up 2 bases; unmatched junction bases: 9. CDR3 in amino acids: CASSERLSGGFTDTQYF. CDR3 in DNA: TGTGCCAGCAGTGAAAGACTGAGCGGGGGCTTCACAGATACGCAGTATTTT.

This sequence joins TRBV11-3 and TRBJ1-2; 7 bases are shared with TRBD1. The CDR3 is 14 amino acids. V dropped 6 bases and J dropped 5; count of bases not matched to a gene: 9. Germline V gene sequence: CDR1 SGHNT, CDR2 YENEEA. CDR3: CASSSTGLGYGYTF. The CDR3 nucleotides are TGTGCCAGCAGTTCGACAGGGTTGGGGTATGGCTACACCTTC.

The V call is TRBV4-2, the J call TRBJ2-3; TRBD2 agrees at 9 bases. Trimming removed 1 base from V and 3 bases from J; junction bases left unmatched: 8. CDR1 and CDR2 (germline): LGHNA, YNFKEQ. This CDR3 is 17 amino acids long. This CDR3 is CASSQGGGAGGTDTQYF. CDR3 DNA sequence: TGTGCCAGCAGCCAAGGAGGTGGCGCGGGGGGGACAGATACGCAGTATTTT.

The chain carries TRBV4-1 and TRBJ2-2; D is unclear. Trimming took off 4 bases at V and 0 bases at J, with 15 bases between the two ends. CDR1 is MGHRA, CDR2 YSYEKL, per germline. This CDR3 is built from 17 residues. This chain's CDR3 is CASSPLDGLSNTGELFF. CDR3 nucleotide sequence: TGCGCCAGCAGCCCACTTGATGGGCTTTCGAACACCGGGGAGCTGTTTTTT.

The chain has TRBV9 and TRBJ2-7; D perhaps matches TRBD2 (5 bases). CDR1 is SGDLS and CDR2 is YYNGEE in the germline V gene. The germline V and J ends were trimmed by 4 bases and 6 bases, with 11 bases remaining between them. The CDR3 length is 12 residues. CDR3 sequence: CASSRTSGEQYF. The CDR3 coding sequence is TGTGCCAGCAGCAGAACTAGTGGCGAGCAGTACTTC.

The chain recombines TRBV28 with TRBJ2-5; D is possibly TRBD1 (5 bases). The V gene lost 3 bases and the J gene lost 4 bases, with 9 bases spanning the gap. Germline CDR1 MDHEN, CDR2 SYDVKM. This CDR3 is built from 13 residues. The CDR3 loop is CASSFRAPETQYF. For the CDR3, the DNA is TGTGCCAGCAGTTTCAGGGCTCCAGAGACCCAGTACTTC.

This chain connects TRBV7-9 to TRBJ1-3; D gene ambiguous. Per germline, CDR1 SEHNR and CDR2 FQNEAQ (reference sequence). V was shortened by 8 bases and J by 4 bases, with 9 bases between the two germline ends. The CDR3 contains 12 residues. The CDR3 sequence: CASGETGNTIYF. In DNA form, the CDR3 reads TGTGCCAGCGGGGAGACGGGAAACACCATATATTTT. The full variable domain, rest sourced from reference TRBV7-9 and TRBJ1-3, is DTGVSQNPRHKITKRGQNVTFRCDPISEHNRLYWYRQTLGQGPEFLTYFQNEAQLEKSRLLSDRFSAERPKGSFSTLEIQRTEQGDSAMYLCASGETGNTIYFGEGSWLTVV.

This clone appeared once. This sequence joins TRBV28 and TRBJ1-2; 9 bases align to TRBD1. From germline, CDR1 is MDHEN and CDR2 SYDVKM. CDR3 length: 15 amino acids. J lost 2 bases, V lost 10 bases, and 11 bases had no gene match. The CDR3 loop reads CATKPRDRANYGYTF. The CDR3 DNA reads TGTGCCACCAAGCCCCGGGACAGGGCGAACTATGGCTACACCTTC.

The V and J genes are TRBV13 and TRBJ2-1, with 9 bases identical to TRBD2. CDR1 and CDR2 (germline): PRHDT, FYEKMQ (reference sequence). There are 15 residues in the CDR3. The V segment lost 5 bases and the J segment 10 bases; nucleotides outside the gene matches: 12. The CDR3 DNA reads TGTGCCAGCAGCCTTCGAGCGGGGGGATCGGTAGAGCAGTTCTTC. Translation gives CASSLRAGGSVEQFF. The full variable domain, its missing parts supplied by reference TRBV13 and TRBJ2-1, is AAGVIQSPRHLIKEKRETATLKCYPIPRHDTVYWYQQGPGQDPQFLISFYEKMQSDKGSIPDRFSAQQFSDYHSELNMSSLELGDSALYFCASSLRAGGSVEQFFGPGTRLTVL.

This chain uses TRBV2 with TRBJ2-3; D not certain. The germline CDR1 and CDR2 sequences are SNHLY and FYNNEI. Trimming cost V 7 bases and J 2 bases, with 13 bases left between them. The CDR3 extends over 14 amino acids. The CDR3 loop is CASILGQSTDTQYF. CDR3 nucleotide sequence: TGTGCCAGCATCCTAGGCCAATCCACAGATACGCAGTATTTT.

The rearrangement joins TRBV2 to TRBJ2-7; 9 positions match TRBD1. The J segment lost 6 bases and the V segment lost 10 bases, leaving 13 bases of the junction unmatched. Looked up from germline, CDR1 is SNHLY and CDR2 is FYNNEI. This CDR3 contains 14 residues. The CDR3 loop is CATYTGGAVREQYF. The CDR3 region has the DNA TGTGCCACCTATACAGGGGGCGCGGTTCGCGAGCAGTACTTC.

The chain combines TRBV7-2 with TRBJ1-1, with 10 positions matching TRBD1. CDR1 is SGHTA and CDR2 is FQGNSA in the germline V gene. This CDR3 spans 16 amino acids. The junction had 14 bases not matched to a gene; V was cut back by 5 bases and J by 8 bases. The CDR3, as DNA: TGTGCCAGCAGCCTGCGGGACAGGGGCCCCAGCGGGGAAGCTTTCTTT. This sequence encodes CASSLRDRGPSGEAFF.

For the CDR3, the DNA is TGTGCCAGCGGGACAGGGTTATCTCAGCCCCAGCATTTT. Protein sequence: CASGTGLSQPQHF. J is TRBJ1-5 and V is TRBV27, with 9 nucleotides matching TRBD1. The germline CDR1 and CDR2 sequences are MNHEY and SMNVEV (reference sequence). This CDR3 spans 13 amino acids. J lost 6 bases, V lost 8 bases, and 5 bases had no gene match.

This clone has more than one count but fewer than ten. The chain is built from TRBV2 and TRBJ1-1; D is ambiguous. This CDR3 has 11 residues. Deletions cut 5 bases from V and 5 bases from J, with 6 bases between. The germline V gene encodes CDR1 SNHLY and CDR2 FYNNEI. The CDR3 DNA follows: TGTGCCAGCAGTCCCCAGACTGAAGCTTTCTTT. This gives the protein CASSPQTEAFF.

The chain has TRBV7-3 and TRBJ2-2; tentatively, D is TRBD2 (7 bases). Germline CDR1 SGHTA, CDR2 FQGTGA. The germline V and J ends were trimmed by 0 bases and 6 bases, with 26 bases remaining between them. This CDR3 comprises 20 residues. This CDR3 is CASSLTSGGGGVGGPGELFF. The CDR3 nucleotides are TGTGCCAGCAGCTTAACGTCGGGGGGCGGAGGAGTTGGAGGCCCCGGGGAGCTGTTTTTT.

This sequence joins TRBV28 and TRBJ2-6; D possibly corresponds to TRBD1 (6 bases). Trimming took 6 bases from V and 4 from J, leaving 10 bases between them. CDR3 length equals 14 residues. Germline CDR1 reads MDHEN; CDR2 reads SYDVKM. CDR3 DNA sequence: TGTGCCAGCAGCACAGGGTCCGGGGCCAACGTCCTGACTTTC. Encoded protein: CASSTGSGANVLTF.

V is TRBV2 and J is TRBJ2-1, with a possible D match to TRBD2 (7 bases). The CDR3 contains 14 residues. Trimming shortened V by 7 bases and J by 5 bases, and 15 bases separated the two germline ends. Germline CDR1 SNHLY, CDR2 FYNNEI. This chain's CDR3 is CASKGEGPHNEQFF. CDR3 DNA sequence: TGTGCCAGCAAGGGGGAGGGCCCCCACAATGAGCAGTTCTTC. The complete variable domain, with remaining parts taken from reference TRBV2 and TRBJ2-1, reads EPEVTQTPSHQVTQMGQEVILRCVPISNHLYFYWYRQILGQKVEFLVSFYNNEISEKSEIFDDQFSVERPDGSNFTLKIRSTKLEDSAMYFCASKGEGPHNEQFFGPGTRLTVL.

The chain is built from TRBV5-1 and TRBJ2-1; 7 bases align to TRBD2. CDR1 and CDR2 from the germline V gene are SGHRS and YFSETQ. The CDR3 sequence is 15 residues long. V lost 1 base, J lost 0 bases, and 1 base stayed unmatched. The CDR3 sequence is CASSLKRGSYNEQFF. The CDR3 DNA reads TGCGCCAGCAGCTTGAAGCGGGGCTCCTACAATGAGCAGTTCTTC. Full variable domain (outside the CDR3, taken from reference TRBV5-1 and TRBJ2-1): KAGVTQTPRYLIKTRGQQVTLSCSPISGHRSVSWYQQTPGQGLQFLFEYFSETQRNKGNFPGRFSGRQFSNSRSEMNVSTLELGDSALYLCASSLKRGSYNEQFFGPGTRLTVL.

With regard to this clone: The germline gene is not matched at one end of the junction; a read error may be the cause. The chain's CDR3 is CASSPRQGSNEQYF. The CDR3 coding sequence is TGTGCTAGCAGCCCCCGACAGGGGAGTAACGAGCAGTACTTC. The chain recombines TRBV7-7 with TRBJ2-7; 8 nucleotides align to TRBD1. The CDR3 covers 14 residues. The germline gives CDR1 SSHAT, CDR2 FNYEAQ (reference sequence). The whole variable domain, filled in from reference TRBV7-7 and TRBJ2-7, reads GAGVSQSPRYKVTKRGQDVTLRCDPISSHATLYWYQQALGQGPEFLTYFNYEAQPDKSGLPSDRFSAERPEGSISTLTIQRTEQRDSAMYRCASSPRQGSNEQYFGPGTRLTVT.